The 23 T cell receptor beta chains in this list originate from one sample, sequenced in a study of CD8 T cells in Susac syndrome. Reverse transcription of roughly 0.5 to 1 ug RNA was carried out with random hexamers. TCRdb recomputed calls from the immunoSEQ multiplex PCR reads with MiXCR, one row per CDR3 protein. This sample has 69,000 or so distinct CDR3 sequences, with around 95% found just once. The specimen was CD8+ T cells from PBMCs. The receptors shown here come from a human donor in good health.

V is TRBV7-3 and J is TRBJ2-2; TRBD1 aligns across 8 bases. Per germline, CDR1 SGHTA and CDR2 FQGTGA. With 5 bases clipped from V and 4 bases from J, the junction kept 6 bases outside the gene matches. This CDR3 spans 15 amino acids. CDR3 DNA sequence: TGTGCCAGCAGCCCAGGGGGCTTGGGCACCGGGGAGCTGTTTTTT. It yields the protein CASSPGGLGTGELFF.

The J gene is TRBJ1-1, the V gene TRBV3-1; the D is unclear. V lost 4 bases, J lost 1 base, and 13 bases lay in between. The CDR3 contains 15 residues. The germline V gene encodes CDR1 LGHDT and CDR2 YNNKEL (reference sequence). The CDR3 DNA reads as TGTGCCAGCAGCCCCTCGAAGGGCCCGAACACTGAAGCTTTCTTT. Amino acids: CASSPSKGPNTEAFF.

V is TRBV5-5 and J is TRBJ2-5; D is tentatively TRBD1 or TRBD2 (6 bases each). CDR1 SGHKS and CDR2 YYEKEE come from the germline V gene (reference sequence). The V end lost 4 bases, the J end lost 5 bases, and 15 bases lay between the germline ends. This CDR3 is 14 amino acids long. CDR3 nucleotide sequence: TGTGCCAGCAGCGTTAGTGGGGGGCCGGAGACCCAGTACTTC. The encoded protein is CASSVSGGPETQYF.

The chain joins TRBV5-4 to TRBJ2-7; maybe TRBD1 (6 bases). The V and J ends lost 7 bases and 3 bases respectively, with 20 bases between them. The germline CDR1 and CDR2 sequences are SGHNT and YYREEE (reference sequence). The CDR3 sequence is 15 residues long. CDR3 bases: TGTGCCAGCTCAAGACCCGGGACACCGATCTACGAGCAGTACTTC. It codes for CASSRPGTPIYEQYF.

V is TRBV19 and J is TRBJ2-7; D possibly corresponds to TRBD1 (5 bases). Germline assignment: CDR1 LNHDA and CDR2 SQIVND (reference sequence). This CDR3 has 12 residues. The V end lost 8 bases, the J end lost 6 bases, and 14 bases lay between the germline ends. The CDR3 DNA follows: TGTGCCAGTGGCTGGGCAGGGCGCGAGCAGTACTTC. Protein: CASGWAGREQYF. The full variable domain, in which reference TRBV19 and TRBJ2-7 provide the parts outside the CDR3, is DGGITQSPKYLFRKEGQNVTLSCEQNLNHDAMYWYRQDPGQGLRLIYYSQIVNDFQKGDIAEGYSVSREKKESFPLTVTSAQKNPTAFYLCASGWAGREQYFGPGTRLTVT.

The CDR3 nucleotides read TGTGCCAGCACCCTGACAGGGGGCGGTCAGCCCCAGCATTTT. It translates to CASTLTGGGQPQHF. The chain links TRBV27 to TRBJ1-5; TRBD1 matches at 10 bases. The CDR3 loop spans 14 amino acids. The germline gives CDR1 MNHEY, CDR2 SMNVEV (reference sequence). J was trimmed by 6 bases and V by 7 bases; bases with no gene match: 6.

This clonotype was observed once. V usage is TRBV7-8 and J usage is TRBJ2-2; unclear D gene. The germline CDR1 and CDR2 sequences are SGHVS and FQNEAQ. V lost 5 bases and J 4 bases, leaving 17 bases between the germline ends. CDR3 size: 16 residues. In nucleotides, the CDR3 is TGTGCCAGCAGCCGTTGGGGTTCAGGACGCACCGGGGAGCTGTTTTTT. This translates into CASSRWGSGRTGELFF. Supplemented by reference TRBV7-8 and TRBJ2-2, the full variable domain reads GAGVSQSPRYKVAKRGQDVALRCDPISGHVSLFWYQQALGQGPEFLTYFQNEAQLDKSGLPSDRFFAERPEGSVSTLKIQRTQQEDSAVYLCASSRWGSGRTGELFFGEGSRLTVL.

The sample holds a few counts of this clonotype. This chain connects TRBV29-1 to TRBJ2-4; no definite D call. Trimming cost V 7 bases and J 7 bases, with 11 bases left between them. Germline V CDR1 and CDR2: SQVTM, ANQGSEA. The CDR3 covers 11 residues. The CDR3 protein is CSGGPGNIQYF. The CDR3 DNA follows: TGCAGCGGAGGACCTGGTAACATTCAGTACTTC.

The V and J genes are TRBV3-1 and TRBJ2-7; possibly TRBD1 for D (6 bases). The germline V and J ends were trimmed by 1 base and 3 bases, with 10 bases remaining between them. Per germline, CDR1 LGHDT and CDR2 YNNKEL (reference sequence). This CDR3 comprises 14 residues. CDR3 nucleotides: TGTGCCAGCAGCCAAGTACAGGGTATCTACGAGCAGTACTTC. Translated, it gives CASSQVQGIYEQYF.

V usage is TRBV25-1 and J usage is TRBJ2-5; no clear D. Trimming took 3 bases from V and 7 from J, leaving 6 bases between them. This CDR3 is built from 11 residues. Germline loops: CDR1 MGHDK, CDR2 SYGVNS. The CDR3 coding sequence is TGTGCCAGCAGTGATCATTGGACCCAGTACTTC. Translation gives CASSDHWTQYF.

This chain uses TRBV30 with TRBJ1-1; TRBD1 is a possible D gene (5 bases). Trimming stripped 5 bases from V and 0 bases from J, with 10 bases between. Germline V gene sequence: CDR1 GTSNPN, CDR2 SVGIG (reference sequence). This CDR3 is 13 amino acids long. CDR3 in DNA: TGTGCCTGGGGTAAGGGACTGAACACTGAAGCTTTCTTT. Encoded protein: CAWGKGLNTEAFF.

The chain carries TRBV5-1 and TRBJ1-3; 8 nucleotides line up with TRBD1. V gave up 3 bases and J gave up 1 base; unmatched junction bases: 6. The germline CDR1 and CDR2 sequences are SGHRS and YFSETQ. The CDR3 loop spans 16 amino acids. DNA for the CDR3: TGCGCCAGCAGCTCAAGGACAGGGTCTTCTGGAAACACCATATATTTT. It translates to CASSSRTGSSGNTIYF. The complete variable domain, with remaining parts taken from reference TRBV5-1 and TRBJ1-3, reads KAGVTQTPRYLIKTRGQQVTLSCSPISGHRSVSWYQQTPGQGLQFLFEYFSETQRNKGNFPGRFSGRQFSNSRSEMNVSTLELGDSALYLCASSSRTGSSGNTIYFGEGSWLTVV.

The genes are TRBV6-1 and TRBJ2-3; possible D gene TRBD1, 5 bases. The germline V gene has CDR1 MNHNS and CDR2 SASEGT. The CDR3 extends over 13 amino acids. V lost 7 bases to trimming and J lost 0 bases, with 8 bases between them. For the CDR3, the DNA is TGTGCCAGCAACGACAGAAGCACAGATACGCAGTATTTT. Protein: CASNDRSTDTQYF.

A remark on this clonotype: Without the conserved terminal phenylalanine or tryptophan, this CDR3 likely stems from a read error. CDR3 bases: TGTGCCAGCAGTGAACAGCCTGGGGGAATGAACACTGAAGCTTTCCTT. It codes for CASSEQPGGMNTEAFL. The chain couples TRBV2 to TRBJ1-1; D might be TRBD1 (5 bases). This CDR3 has 16 amino acids. Trimming pared 2 bases from V and 0 bases from J, leaving 13 bases between. Germline values: CDR1 SNHLY, CDR2 FYNNEI.

This chain links TRBV7-9 with TRBJ1-1, with TRBD1 matching over 8 bases. Germline V gene data show CDR1 as SEHNR and CDR2 as FQNEAQ (reference sequence). This CDR3 has 15 amino acids. V shed 5 bases and J 5 bases; nucleotides not matched to a gene: 10. CDR3 residues: CASSRTGIEVTEAFF. The CDR3 DNA reads TGTGCCAGCAGCAGGACAGGGATAGAAGTTACTGAAGCTTTCTTT. Full variable domain (rest looked up from reference TRBV7-9 and TRBJ1-1): DTGVSQNPRHKITKRGQNVTFRCDPISEHNRLYWYRQTLGQGPEFLTYFQNEAQLEKSRLLSDRFSAERPKGSFSTLEIQRTEQGDSAMYLCASSRTGIEVTEAFFGQGTRLTVV.

The rearrangement joins TRBV12-3 or TRBV12-4 to TRBJ1-6, with 10 bases matching TRBD1. This CDR3 region has 17 residues. V dropped 7 bases and J dropped 10; count of bases not matched to a gene: 16. Here the CDR3 DNA reads TGTGCCAGCAACCGAAAGGAGGACAGGGGGATTGGGTCACCCCTCCACTTT. Its translation: CASNRKEDRGIGSPLHF.

The chain recombines TRBV12-3 or TRBV12-4 with TRBJ1-1; D ambiguous. V dropped 5 bases and J dropped 1 base, with 8 bases sitting between them. The CDR3 is made up of 13 amino acids. The CDR3 loop is CASSLVSNTEAFF. CDR3 nucleotide sequence: TGTGCCAGCAGTCTAGTTTCGAACACTGAAGCTTTCTTT.

This chain links TRBV12-3 or TRBV12-4 with TRBJ1-6, with 7 bases aligning to TRBD1. V lost 6 bases, J lost 6 bases, and 2 bases stayed unmatched. The CDR3 loop spans 13 amino acids. The DNA for the CDR3 is TGTGCCAGCAGGCGGGACAGTAATTCACCCCTCCACTTT. Protein: CASRRDSNSPLHF.

The chain recombines TRBV28 with TRBJ2-4; D gene unclear. The CDR3 length is 15 residues. The ends were cut back, 6 bases at V and 0 bases at J, with 12 bases in the middle. CDR1 is MDHEN, CDR2 SYDVKM, per germline. CDR3 amino acids: CASSPIRTAKNIQYF. CDR3 sequence (DNA): TGTGCCAGCAGCCCGATCAGGACAGCCAAAAACATTCAGTACTTC.

J is TRBJ1-5 and V is TRBV6-6; weak D call: TRBD1 (6 bases). V lost 6 bases to trimming and J lost 2 bases, with 11 bases between them. The CDR3 is 14 amino acids. Germline V gene sequence: CDR1 MNHNY, CDR2 SVGAGI (reference sequence). CDR3 coding DNA: TGTGCCAGCAGCCAGGGGCCGGGCAATCAGCCCCAGCATTTT. Amino acids: CASSQGPGNQPQHF.

This sequence joins TRBV7-9 and TRBJ2-5; D is unclear. Trimming removed 1 base at V and 5 bases at J, with 8 bases between. Germline CDR1 is SEHNR and CDR2 is FQNEAQ (reference sequence). The CDR3 sequence is 13 residues long. DNA for the CDR3: TGTGCCAGCAGCTTAGACGGTCCCGAGACCCAGTACTTC. Amino acid sequence: CASSLDGPETQYF.

There are a few counts of this clonotype. The rearrangement links TRBV7-6 to TRBJ2-1; 7 nucleotides agree with TRBD1. J was trimmed by 5 bases and V by 3 bases; bases with no gene match: 10. This CDR3 has 16 amino acids. Looked up from germline, CDR1 is SGHVS and CDR2 is FNYEAQ. CDR3 sequence: CASSFYRAGGHNEQFF. The DNA of the CDR3 is TGTGCCAGCAGCTTCTACCGGGCAGGGGGACACAATGAGCAGTTCTTC.

V is TRBV28 and J is TRBJ2-2; no definite D call. Germline V lookup: CDR1 MDHEN, CDR2 SYDVKM. This CDR3 has 16 amino acids. V lost 3 bases and J 2 bases, leaving 13 bases between the germline ends. CDR3 nucleotides: TGTGCCAGCAGTTTCCTGGGTCTGACTAACACCGGGGAGCTGTTTTTT. It translates to CASSFLGLTNTGELFF.